The 7 T cell receptor beta chains below all came from one sample that was sequenced in a study of blood T cells in healthy people across ages. With a J-beta primer mix and a sample-barcoded 5' primer, a second PCR ran about 6 to 11 cycles. TCRdb reprocessed the 5' RACE reads via MiXCR and lists one record per CDR3 protein. Among around 790,000 distinct CDR3 sequences listed, 40% to 50% were seen once. The source material was blood. The receptors stem from a man aged 60 to 69 in good health.

The chain links TRBV7-2 to TRBJ1-2; weak D call: TRBD1 (5 bases). CDR3 length: 15 amino acids. The germline CDR1 and CDR2 sequences are SGHTA and FQGNSA. V lost 8 bases and J 8 bases, leaving 24 bases between the germline ends. The CDR3 DNA sequence: TGTGCCAGCCGATGGGGCAGGAGCTTTGCGCGGGGCTACACCTTC. Its protein is CASRWGRSFARGYTF.

The rearrangement uses TRBV20-1 and TRBJ1-6, with D perhaps matching TRBD1 (6 bases). The CDR3 totals 14 residues. Trimming took off 2 bases at V and 5 bases at J, with 10 bases between the two ends. Per the germline V gene, CDR1 is DFQATT and CDR2 is SNEGSKA (reference sequence). The DNA of the CDR3 is TGCAGTGCTAGAACAAGGGACAATAATTCACCCCTCCACTTT. Encoded protein: CSARTRDNNSPLHF.

Many counts were recorded for this clonotype. V and J are TRBV4-1 and TRBJ2-7; no reliable D call. Germline V gene sequence: CDR1 MGHRA, CDR2 YSYEKL. Trimming cost V 0 bases and J 2 bases, with 8 bases left between them. This CDR3 region has 14 residues. The CDR3, as DNA: TGCGCCAGCAGCCAAGATTGGGGTCCCTACGAGCAGTACTTC. Translation: CASSQDWGPYEQYF.

This rearrangement joins TRBV20-1 to TRBJ1-2; no firm D call. Germline V lookup: CDR1 DFQATT, CDR2 SNEGSKA (reference sequence). This CDR3 is built from 11 residues. Between the trimmed V and J ends, which lost 3 bases and 6 bases, there was a span of 8 bases. The CDR3 bases are TGCAGTGCTAGTTTGGGGAATGGCTACACCTTC. Protein sequence: CSASLGNGYTF.

The chain employs TRBV6-6 and TRBJ2-1; unclear D gene. The germline gives CDR1 MNHNY, CDR2 SVGAGI (reference sequence). With 7 bases removed from V and 6 bases from J, the gap between germline ends came to 16 bases. The CDR3 runs to 14 residues. The CDR3 region is CASTTSDKFNEQFF. Here the CDR3 DNA reads TGTGCCAGCACCACGAGCGACAAGTTCAATGAGCAGTTCTTC.

V gene TRBV6-1 combines with J gene TRBJ2-1, with 8 bases fitting TRBD2. V shed 6 bases and J 3 bases; nucleotides not matched to a gene: 7. This CDR3 is 15 amino acids long. Germline V gives CDR1 MNHNS, CDR2 SASEGT. The CDR3 spells CASRPGTSFYNEQFF. CDR3 DNA: TGTGCCAGCAGACCCGGGACTAGTTTCTACAATGAGCAGTTCTTC.

This chain uses TRBV7-8 with TRBJ1-4; D not resolved. This CDR3 has 16 amino acids. CDR1 and CDR2 (germline): SGHVS, FQNEAQ. Trimming removed 4 bases from V and 0 bases from J, with 12 bases in between. The CDR3 DNA reads as TGTGCCAGCAGCTCCGTTTGGCCGGCAACTAATGAAAAACTGTTTTTT. This codes for CASSSVWPATNEKLFF.